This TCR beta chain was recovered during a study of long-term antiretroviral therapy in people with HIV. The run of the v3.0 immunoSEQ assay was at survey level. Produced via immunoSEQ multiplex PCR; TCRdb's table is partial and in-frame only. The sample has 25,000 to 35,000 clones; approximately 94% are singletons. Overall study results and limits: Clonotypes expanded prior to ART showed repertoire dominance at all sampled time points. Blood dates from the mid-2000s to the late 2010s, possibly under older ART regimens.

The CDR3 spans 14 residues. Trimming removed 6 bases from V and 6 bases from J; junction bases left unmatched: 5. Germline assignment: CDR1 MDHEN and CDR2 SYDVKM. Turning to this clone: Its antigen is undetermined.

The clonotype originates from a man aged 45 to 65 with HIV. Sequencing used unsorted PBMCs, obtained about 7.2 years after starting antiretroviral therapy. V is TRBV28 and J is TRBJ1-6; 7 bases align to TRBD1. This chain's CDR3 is CASSRNRGNSPLHF. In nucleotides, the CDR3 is TGTGCCAGCAGCCGTAACAGGGGTAATTCACCCCTCCACTTT.